This T cell receptor (beta chain) emerged from a study of T cells after yellow fever vaccination. The overall study: It was SMART-Seq v4 Ultra Low Input that prepared the fractions with low cell numbers.

Study-wide results and caveats: The CD4 and CD8 compartments had a small share of their clonotypes in common. Booster samples showed a return of most primary-vaccination clones (around 96% CD4, about 87% CD8). Weaker overall was a secondary response that nonetheless peaked faster, on day 5 versus 15.

From the 5' RACE reads, TCRdb called clonotypes with MiXCR, one entry per CDR3 protein. The table lists under 600,000 distinct CDR3 sequences, approximately 15% of them singletons. CDR1 and CDR2 from the germline V gene are SGHTA and FQGNSA. The CDR3 consists of 15 residues. This clonotype was observed once. No antigen is known for it. At one end the junction does not follow the germline gene, possibly because of a read error. The genes are TRBV7-2 and TRBJ2-5; a weak D match, TRBD2 (6 bases). The sequencing used PBMCs, collected on the day of the yellow fever booster vaccination. The sequence derives from a man aged 25 to 40 who received the YFV17D yellow fever vaccine. The CDR3 protein is CASSFSGIYQEIQYF. The DNA for the CDR3 is TGTGCCAGCAGCTTTAGCGGAATATACCAAGAGATCCAGTACTTC.